The rows below give T cell receptor beta chains drawn from one sample of a study of radiotherapy plus CTLA-4 blockade in lung cancer. Clones were sequenced by immunoSEQ multiplex PCR, and TCRdb holds only the in-frame ones, with some missing. Among fewer than 45,000 clones, around 70% were seen once, and the ten largest hold under 13%. The material sequenced was peripheral blood, taken from a patient treated with radiotherapy plus ipilimumab. These receptors originate from a human donor with non-small cell lung cancer who had stable disease on radiotherapy plus ipilimumab. Each CDR3 is given with its conserved first and last residue. The D gene is left open where the match is weak. Size tells how often a clone was seen (once, few, many) or the class of an expanded clone, and some rows leave it out.

V gene: TRBV25-1
J gene: TRBJ2-3
clone size: .
D gene: TRBD1
CDR3 DNA: TGTGCCAGCAGTGAAGCAGGGGGCAGGGATACGCAGTATTTT
CDR3 protein: CASSEAGGRDTQYF

V gene: TRBV7-2
J gene: TRBJ1-2
clone size: .
D gene: .
CDR3 DNA: TGTGCCAGCAGCTTAAGGGGTTACAATGGCTACACCTTC
CDR3 protein: CASSLRGYNGYTF

V gene: TRBV25-1
J gene: TRBJ1-3
clone size: .
D gene: .
CDR3 DNA: TGTGCCAGCAGATCCGGTGGAAACACCATATATTTT
CDR3 protein: CASRSGGNTIYF

V gene: TRBV10-1
J gene: TRBJ2-5
clone size: .
D gene: .
CDR3 DNA: TGCGCCAGCAGTGAGTCTCCGGGGAGGGAGACCCAGTACTTC
CDR3 protein: CASSESPGRETQYF

V gene: TRBV12-5
J gene: TRBJ2-7
clone size: .
D gene: TRBD1
CDR3 DNA: TGTGCTAGTGGTTTGGCCCAGCCGGGACAGGCGGAGCAGTACTTC
CDR3 protein: CASGLAQPGQAEQYF

V gene: TRBV5-1
J gene: TRBJ1-2
clone size: .
D gene: TRBD1
CDR3 DNA: TGCGCCAGCAGCTCACAGACAGGGGGCTCGGATGGCTACACCTTC
CDR3 protein: CASSSQTGGSDGYTF

V gene: TRBV7-2
J gene: TRBJ1-1
clone size: medium-sized
D gene: TRBD1
CDR3 DNA: TGTGCCAGCAGCCGAACAGGGGGCACTGAAGCTTTCTTT
CDR3 protein: CASSRTGGTEAFF

V gene: TRBV11-2
J gene: TRBJ1-1
clone size: .
D gene: .
CDR3 DNA: TGTGCCAGCAGCCAGAGGACTGGTTTGAACGCGGCTTTCTTT
CDR3 protein: CASSQRTGLNAAFF

V gene: TRBV2
J gene: TRBJ2-5
clone size: .
D gene: .
CDR3 DNA: TGTGCCAGCAGTGAAGAGACAGGACGTGGAGAGACCCAGTACTTC
CDR3 protein: CASSEETGRGETQYF

V gene: TRBV5-4
J gene: TRBJ2-1
clone size: .
D gene: TRBD1
CDR3 DNA: TGTGCCAGCAGCCTCTTCGGACAGGGGGCGTTCAATGAGCAGTTCTTC
CDR3 protein: CASSLFGQGAFNEQFF

V gene: TRBV5-6
J gene: TRBJ2-7
clone size: many
D gene: .
CDR3 DNA: TGTGCCAGCAGACGAGGGGGTGGCGAGCAGTACTTC
CDR3 protein: CASRRGGGEQYF

V gene: TRBV5-6
J gene: TRBJ1-2
clone size: once
D gene: .
CDR3 DNA: TGTGCCAGCAGCTTGGGAGTCGACAGGTTAGGATTTGGCTACACCTTC
CDR3 protein: CASSLGVDRLGFGYTF

V gene: TRBV9
J gene: TRBJ2-1
clone size: .
D gene: TRBD2
CDR3 DNA: TGTGCCAGCAGCGCATTAGCGGGGGGGTCCTACAATGAGCAGTTCTTC
CDR3 protein: CASSALAGGSYNEQFF

V gene: TRBV2
J gene: TRBJ1-1
clone size: .
D gene: TRBD1
CDR3 DNA: TGTGCCAGCAGGGGACAGGGGAAAATCACTGAAGCTTTCTTT
CDR3 protein: CASRGQGKITEAFF

V gene: TRBV5-1
J gene: TRBJ1-5
clone size: .
D gene: .
CDR3 DNA: TGCGCCAGCAGCTTAGTAGGGGATAGCAATCAGCCCCAGCATTTT
CDR3 protein: CASSLVGDSNQPQHF

V gene: TRBV19
J gene: TRBJ2-2
clone size: .
D gene: .
CDR3 DNA: TGTGCCAGTAAGGGCCAGGGCGTAACCGGGGAGCTGTTTTTT
CDR3 protein: CASKGQGVTGELFF

V gene: TRBV18
J gene: TRBJ2-4
clone size: .
D gene: TRBD1
CDR3 DNA: TGTGCCAGCTCACCCGGGACAGGGGGGGCCAAAAACATTCAGTACTTC
CDR3 protein: CASSPGTGGAKNIQYF

V gene: TRBV6-5
J gene: TRBJ1-1
clone size: .
D gene: .
CDR3 DNA: TGTGCCAGCAGTGACCCCGACAGGTCTAGGGCTTTCTTT
CDR3 protein: CASSDPDRSRAFF

V gene: TRBV25-1
J gene: TRBJ2-7
clone size: .
D gene: .
CDR3 DNA: TGTGCCAGCAGTGACCCGACAGTAAATCCCTACGAGCAGTACTTC
CDR3 protein: CASSDPTVNPYEQYF

V gene: TRBV14
J gene: TRBJ1-6
clone size: .
D gene: .
CDR3 DNA: TGTGCCAGCAGCCAGACAGCCGGGGGGTCTTCACCCCTCCACTTT
CDR3 protein: CASSQTAGGSSPLHF

V gene: TRBV29-1
J gene: TRBJ1-6
clone size: few
D gene: TRBD1
CDR3 DNA: TGCAGCGTTGGCGCAGGGGGAGGATCACCCCTCCACTTT
CDR3 protein: CSVGAGGGSPLHF

V gene: TRBV7-2
J gene: TRBJ2-4
clone size: .
D gene: .
CDR3 DNA: TGTGCCAGCAGCTTGAGCAGAGGCGGGGTAGCCAAAAACATTCAGTACTTC
CDR3 protein: CASSLSRGGVAKNIQYF

V gene: TRBV5-5
J gene: TRBJ1-1
clone size: once
D gene: .
CDR3 DNA: TGTGCCAGCAGCTTCAGGGGAGATAGGATGAACACTGAAGCTTTCTTT
CDR3 protein: CASSFRGDRMNTEAFF

V gene: TRBV5-6
J gene: TRBJ1-3
clone size: .
D gene: .
CDR3 DNA: TGTGCCAGCAGCTTGCCAGGGACTGGAAACACCATATATTTT
CDR3 protein: CASSLPGTGNTIYF

V gene: TRBV5-1
J gene: TRBJ2-7
clone size: .
D gene: .
CDR3 DNA: TGCGCCAGCAGCTCGGCCCCTGGGCGATACGAGCAGTACTTC
CDR3 protein: CASSSAPGRYEQYF

V gene: TRBV10-2
J gene: TRBJ1-2
clone size: once
D gene: .
CDR3 DNA: TGCGCCAGCAGTGAGTCGCCGCGTCTGGGACAAAATGGCTACACCTTC
CDR3 protein: CASSESPRLGQNGYTF

V gene: TRBV28
J gene: TRBJ1-2
clone size: few
D gene: .
CDR3 DNA: TGTGCCAGCAGTTTAACGGACAAACAGGGATTGGGTGGCTACACCTTC
CDR3 protein: CASSLTDKQGLGGYTF

V gene: TRBV6-6
J gene: TRBJ1-5
clone size: .
D gene: .
CDR3 DNA: TGTGCCAGTCATCAGGGGAGCAATCAGCCCCAGCATTTT
CDR3 protein: CASHQGSNQPQHF

V gene: TRBV9
J gene: TRBJ1-6
clone size: few
D gene: .
CDR3 DNA: TGTGCCAGCAGCGTAGGGAGTTCACCCCTCCACTTT
CDR3 protein: CASSVGSSPLHF

V gene: TRBV25-1
J gene: TRBJ2-1
clone size: .
D gene: .
CDR3 DNA: TGTGCCAGCGCCAGGGTAGCGGCCTACAATGAGCAGTTCTTC
CDR3 protein: CASARVAAYNEQFF

V gene: TRBV6-6
J gene: TRBJ1-5
clone size: .
D gene: .
CDR3 DNA: TGTGCCAGCAGGGACCAGGGGTTCTGGCAGCCCCAGCATTTT
CDR3 protein: CASRDQGFWQPQHF

V gene: TRBV5-1
J gene: TRBJ2-7
clone size: .
D gene: TRBD1
CDR3 DNA: TGCGCCAGCAGCCGGGACAGGGCCAACGAGCAGTACTTC
CDR3 protein: CASSRDRANEQYF

V gene: TRBV6-5
J gene: TRBJ1-1
clone size: .
D gene: TRBD1
CDR3 DNA: TGTGCCAGCAGACCCCGCGGACAGGGCATAACTGAAGCTTTCTTT
CDR3 protein: CASRPRGQGITEAFF

V gene: TRBV6-5
J gene: TRBJ2-3
clone size: .
D gene: TRBD2
CDR3 DNA: TGTGCCAGCAGTCTCAGAGCGGGGGGTCCCCACCAGTATTTT
CDR3 protein: CASSLRAGGPHQYF

V gene: TRBV2
J gene: TRBJ1-5
clone size: .
D gene: .
CDR3 DNA: TGTGCCAGCAGTGCAGGGATCCTTAGCAATCAGCCCCAGCATTTT
CDR3 protein: CASSAGILSNQPQHF

V gene: TRBV15
J gene: TRBJ2-5
clone size: .
D gene: TRBD2
CDR3 DNA: TGTGCCACCAGCAGACCTGGACTAGCGGAAGAGACCCAGTACTTC
CDR3 protein: CATSRPGLAEETQYF

V gene: TRBV4-1
J gene: TRBJ1-2
clone size: .
D gene: .
CDR3 DNA: TGCGCCAGCAGCCTCACCCAGGGCGCGGTCTATGGCTACACCTTC
CDR3 protein: CASSLTQGAVYGYTF

V gene: TRBV6-5
J gene: TRBJ2-5
clone size: .
D gene: TRBD1
CDR3 DNA: TGTGCCAGCAGTTACTCGGGACAGGGTACAGAGACCCAGTACTTC
CDR3 protein: CASSYSGQGTETQYF

V gene: TRBV5-4
J gene: TRBJ2-7
clone size: .
D gene: TRBD1
CDR3 DNA: TGTGCCAGCAGCTTGGCAGGGACAGGGGAGCAGTACTTC
CDR3 protein: CASSLAGTGEQYF

V gene: TRBV28
J gene: TRBJ2-1
clone size: once
D gene: TRBD2
CDR3 DNA: TGTGCCAGCAGTCCGCTGGGGGGGTCGAGCAATGAGCAGTTCTTC
CDR3 protein: CASSPLGGSSNEQFF